This T cell receptor beta chain derives from a study of blood T cell repertoires in COVID-19. Per the original methods: Reference gene primers were amplified, and this amplification served to estimate nucleated cell counts. Using immunoSEQ multiplex PCR, the repertoire was profiled, and TCRdb retains in-frame clones only, with some absent. V and J calls and clone size come straight from that table; D and trimming were deduced from the DNA. This table holds about 350,000 clones, roughly nine tenths found once. CDR3 length: 14 residues. Germline V gene data show CDR1 as LNHDA and CDR2 as SQIVND (reference sequence). J lost 3 bases, V lost 5 bases, and 5 bases had no gene match. Two consecutive negative NP/OP PCR tests, clearance, or resolved symptoms defined Cohort 3 recovery.

The chain employs TRBV19 and TRBJ1-2, with TRBD1 identical over 8 bases. The sequenced material came from PBMCs or T cells enriched from blood (not recorded which). This clonotype was sampled from a woman younger than 45 who had recovered from COVID-19. The CDR3 spells CASSSDRAHYGYTF. In DNA, the CDR3 is TGTGCCAGTAGTTCGGACAGGGCCCACTATGGCTACACCTTC.